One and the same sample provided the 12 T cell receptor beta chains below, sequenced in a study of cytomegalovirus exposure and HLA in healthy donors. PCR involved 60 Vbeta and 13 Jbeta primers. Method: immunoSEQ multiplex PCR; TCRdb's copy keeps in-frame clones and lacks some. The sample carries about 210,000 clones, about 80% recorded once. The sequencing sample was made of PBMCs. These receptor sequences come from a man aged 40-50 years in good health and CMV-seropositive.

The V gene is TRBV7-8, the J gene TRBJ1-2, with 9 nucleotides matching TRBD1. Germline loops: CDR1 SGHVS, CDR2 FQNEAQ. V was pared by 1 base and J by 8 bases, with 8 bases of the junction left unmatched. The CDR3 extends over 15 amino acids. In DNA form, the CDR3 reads TGTGCCAGCAGCTTAGTGGGGACAGGGATTGGCGGCTACACCTTC. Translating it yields CASSLVGTGIGGYTF.

CDR3 DNA: TGTGCCAGCAGCTTAGACAGGTCCCACGAGCAGTACTTC. As protein: CASSLDRSHEQYF. The chain combines TRBV7-8 with TRBJ2-7; D might be TRBD1 (5 bases). Looked up from germline, CDR1 is SGHVS and CDR2 is FQNEAQ. Trimming shortened V by 1 base and J by 5 bases, and 9 bases separated the two germline ends. The CDR3 consists of 13 residues.

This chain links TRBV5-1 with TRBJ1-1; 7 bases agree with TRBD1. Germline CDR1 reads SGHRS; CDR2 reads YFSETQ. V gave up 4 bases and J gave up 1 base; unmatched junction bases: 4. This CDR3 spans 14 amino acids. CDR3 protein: CASSRDRKNTEAFF. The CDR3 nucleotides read TGCGCCAGCAGCAGGGACAGAAAGAACACTGAAGCTTTCTTT.

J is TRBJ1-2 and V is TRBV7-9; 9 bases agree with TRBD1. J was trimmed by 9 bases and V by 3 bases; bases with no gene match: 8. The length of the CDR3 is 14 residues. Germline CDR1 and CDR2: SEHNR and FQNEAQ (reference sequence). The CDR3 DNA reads TGTGCCAGCAGCTTTACCGGGACAGGGCAGAGCTACACCTTC. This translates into CASSFTGTGQSYTF.

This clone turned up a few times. The CDR3 region has the DNA TGTGCCAGCAGCTTTAGCGGGAGGGCCGCCGGGGAGCTGTTTTTT. Protein product: CASSFSGRAAGELFF. This chain links TRBV7-8 with TRBJ2-2; 11 nucleotides agree with TRBD2. The CDR3 has 15 residues. The V and J ends lost 3 bases and 6 bases, in that order; junction bases with no gene match: 3. CDR1 is SGHVS and CDR2 is FQNEAQ in the germline V gene.

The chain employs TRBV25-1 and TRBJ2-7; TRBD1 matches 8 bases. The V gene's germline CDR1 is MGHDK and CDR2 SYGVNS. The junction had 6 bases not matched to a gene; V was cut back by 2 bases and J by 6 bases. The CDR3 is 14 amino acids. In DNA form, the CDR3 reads TGTGCCAGCAGTGAAGGGGACAGGTTATCCGAGCAGTACTTC. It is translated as CASSEGDRLSEQYF.

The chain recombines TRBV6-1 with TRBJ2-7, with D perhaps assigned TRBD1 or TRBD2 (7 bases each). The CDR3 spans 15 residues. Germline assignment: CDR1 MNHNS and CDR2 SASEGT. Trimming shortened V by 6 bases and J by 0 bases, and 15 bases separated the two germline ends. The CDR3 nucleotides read TGTGCCAGCAGCGAACAGGGGAGGGCCTCCTACGAGCAGTACTTC. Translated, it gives CASSEQGRASYEQYF.

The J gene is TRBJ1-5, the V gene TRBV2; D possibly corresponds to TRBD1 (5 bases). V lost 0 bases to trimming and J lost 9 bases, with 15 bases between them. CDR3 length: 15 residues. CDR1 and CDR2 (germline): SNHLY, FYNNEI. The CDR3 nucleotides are TGTGCCAGCAGTGAAGCGCTCGGGGGGGGGATGCCCCAGCATTTT. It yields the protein CASSEALGGGMPQHF.

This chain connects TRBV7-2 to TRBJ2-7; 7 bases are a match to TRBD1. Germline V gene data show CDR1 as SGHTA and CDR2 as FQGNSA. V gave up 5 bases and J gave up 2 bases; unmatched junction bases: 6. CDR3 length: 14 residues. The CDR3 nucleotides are TGTGCCAGCAGCACCGGGACAGACCCCTACGAGCAGTACTTC. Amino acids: CASSTGTDPYEQYF.

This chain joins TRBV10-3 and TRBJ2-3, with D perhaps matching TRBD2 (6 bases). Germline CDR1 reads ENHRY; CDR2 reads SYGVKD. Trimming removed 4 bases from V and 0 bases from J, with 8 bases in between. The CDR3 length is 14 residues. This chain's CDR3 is CAISGGESTDTQYF. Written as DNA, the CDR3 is TGTGCCATCAGTGGGGGGGAAAGCACAGATACGCAGTATTTT.

The CDR3 sequence: CASSLASISGGEETQYF. The CDR3 DNA reads as TGTGCCAGCAGCTTAGCGAGCATAAGCGGGGGCGAAGAGACCCAGTACTTC. This chain uses TRBV7-6 with TRBJ2-5; TRBD2 matches 8 bases. The V gene's germline CDR1 is SGHVS and CDR2 FNYEAQ. The CDR3 has 17 amino acids. The trim removed 0 bases at V and 3 bases at J, leaving 9 bases unmatched.

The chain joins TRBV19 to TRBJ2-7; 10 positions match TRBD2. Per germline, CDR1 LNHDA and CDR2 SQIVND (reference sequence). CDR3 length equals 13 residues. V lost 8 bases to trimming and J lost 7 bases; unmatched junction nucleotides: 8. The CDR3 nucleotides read TGTGCCAGTCGTCTAGCGGGAGTAGGGGAGCAGTACTTC. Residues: CASRLAGVGEQYF.